This entry features one T cell receptor beta chain sequence. The target antigen is unknown. Here the gene names and germline are mouse. The read halts 4 residues ahead of the CDR3 end, with the missing end drawn from the germline J gene. Investigators isolated RNA and reverse transcribed it into cDNA to act as the sequencing template. Profiling relied on immunoSEQ multiplex PCR, and the TCRdb table lists in-frame clones only, not all of them. There are around 100,000 clones in the sample, none observed a single time. This sample is drawn from a study of CD8+ T cells in alopecia areata. Study outcomes and limitations: The study found higher clonality in lesional than normal scalp, especially in alopecia totalis/universalis. Sharing of TCR sequences between patients (possibly for HLA-related reasons) was less clear than in mice.

V lost 5 bases to trimming and J lost 0 bases, with 14 bases between them. There are 15 residues in the CDR3. Germline V gene data show CDR1 as NNHDY and CDR2 as SYVADS. The rearrangement uses TRBV13-3 and TRBJ1-2, with TRBD1 as a possible D gene (6 bases). Sequencing was performed on lesional skin. This clonotype originated in a C3H/HeJ mouse with alopecia areata. Mouse MHC haplotype: H2-k. The CDR3 region is CASSLRDKANSDYTF. The CDR3 bases that were read are TGTGCCAGCAGCCTCCGGGACAAAGCAAACTCC.